The 32 T cell receptor beta chains below come from one sample, sequenced in a study of metastatic and nonmetastatic thyroid tumors. MiXCR was used by TCRdb to re-call the PCR reads. The data contain 55,000 or so clones, around a sixth of them singletons. Patients were all untreated before their thyroid surgery. The source material was blood. The receptors originated from a female donor with papillary thyroid cancer or a benign thyroid nodule (not recorded which). Some clones in this sample may be carry-over from other donors' samples.

The sample holds a few counts of this clone. The CDR3 does not close with the conserved phenylalanine or tryptophan, likely indicating a read error. This rearrangement joins TRBV24-1 to TRBJ1-2; D might be TRBD1 (5 bases). Germline-derived CDR1 and CDR2 are KGHDR and SFDVKD. CDR3 length: 13 residues. Deletions cut 4 bases from V and 8 bases from J, with 13 bases between. The CDR3 reads CATSDQGRAGYTL. DNA of the CDR3: TGTGCCACCAGTGACCAGGGTCGGGCCGGCTACACCTTA.

Note on this clone: A much larger clone lies one base from this, so it may be a read error. V is TRBV2 and J is TRBJ1-2; no clear D gene. V gave up 8 bases and J gave up 0 bases, with 10 bases separating them. This CDR3 contains 13 residues. From germline, CDR1 is SNHLY and CDR2 FYNNEI. The DNA of the CDR3 is TGTGCCAGCGGGTCAGAATCTAACTATGGCTACACCTTC. Protein: CASGSESNYGYTF.

This clone was counted many times. The J gene is TRBJ2-1, the V gene TRBV9, with TRBD2 matching 7 bases. CDR1 and CDR2 (germline): SGDLS, YYNGEE. V trimming: 7 bases; J trimming: 2 bases; junction bases outside the gene matches: 6. The CDR3 is 14 amino acids. CDR3: CASGGGDPYNEQFF. The DNA of the CDR3 is TGTGCCAGCGGGGGGGGGGACCCCTACAATGAGCAGTTCTTC.

This clone was detected ten times or more. A much larger clone differs from this one at a single base, so this may be a read error. V gene TRBV28 combines with J gene TRBJ2-3; D might be TRBD1 (6 bases). CDR1 is MDHEN and CDR2 is SYDVKM in the germline V gene. The CDR3 has 13 amino acids. DNA of the CDR3: TGTGCCAGCGGACCTGGGACGAGGACTGGTAGGGGGTTT. Translating it yields CASGPGTRTGRGF. The full variable domain, in which reference TRBV28 and TRBJ2-3 provide the parts outside the CDR3, is DVKVTQSSRYLVKRTGEKVFLECVQDMDHENMFWYRQDPGLGLRLIYFSYDVKMKEKGDIPEGYSVSREKKERFSLILESASTNQTSMYLCASGPGTRTGRGFGPGTRLTVL.

In its sample, this clone was seen many times. This chain links TRBV20-1 with TRBJ2-7; 9 nucleotides agree with TRBD1. The V segment lost 5 bases and the J segment 7 bases; nucleotides outside the gene matches: 18. Germline values: CDR1 DFQATT, CDR2 SNEGSKA (reference sequence). The CDR3 loop spans 16 amino acids. The CDR3 region has the DNA TGCAGTGCTCCCCAAACCCAGGACAGGGGATCTTGGGAGCAGTACTTC. Translation gives CSAPQTQDRGSWEQYF.

Comment on this clone: One end of the junction fails to match germline, which may point to a read error. V is TRBV5-1 and J is TRBJ1-1; D may be TRBD1 (5 bases). In germline, CDR1 is SGHRS, CDR2 YFSETQ. The CDR3 consists of 14 residues. CDR3 residues: CASSATAGNSEAFF. In nucleotides, the CDR3 is TGCGCCAGCAGCGCGACAGCCGGCAACAGTGAAGCTTTCTTT. The full variable domain, completed using reference TRBV5-1 and TRBJ1-1, is KAGVTQTPRYLIKTRGQQVTLSCSPISGHRSVSWYQQTPGQGLQFLFEYFSETQRNKGNFPGRFSGRQFSNSRSEMNVSTLELGDSALYLCASSATAGNSEAFFGQGTRLTVV.

This clone was seen ten or more times. This chain connects TRBV6-1 to TRBJ2-1, with a weak D call TRBD1 (6 bases). The germline V and J ends were trimmed by 8 bases and 0 bases, with 14 bases remaining between them. The CDR3 length is 15 residues. Germline CDR1 MNHNS, CDR2 SASEGT. CDR3 residues: CASAYADSSYNEQFF. Written as DNA, the CDR3 is TGTGCCAGCGCGTACGCGGACAGCTCCTACAATGAGCAGTTCTTC.

This clone has a handful of counts. The gene calls are TRBV28 and TRBJ2-7, with 9 bases matching TRBD1. CDR1 and CDR2 from the germline V gene are MDHEN and SYDVKM. The CDR3 loop spans 14 amino acids. The J segment lost 6 bases and the V segment lost 5 bases, leaving 8 bases of the junction unmatched. CDR3 coding DNA: TGTGCCAGCAGTCACAGGGGGCGCCTTGTCGAGCAGTACTTC. Translated, it gives CASSHRGRLVEQYF.

This chain joins TRBV20-1 and TRBJ1-1; no clear D. The V end was cut by 5 bases, the J end by 0 bases, with 19 bases between. This CDR3 is built from 16 residues. Germline assignment: CDR1 DFQATT and CDR2 SNEGSKA (reference sequence). In DNA, the CDR3 is TGCAGTGCTCCCCGAACGGACCGGACCTTGAACACTGAAGCTTTCTTT. This encodes CSAPRTDRTLNTEAFF.

The genes are TRBV28 and TRBJ2-1; D is ambiguous. Germline lookup yields CDR1 MDHEN and CDR2 SYDVKM. Trimming removed 5 bases at V and 0 bases at J, with 14 bases between. The CDR3 spans 16 residues. The CDR3 DNA reads as TGTGCCAGCAGTCCCCTCTGGCAAAGCTCCTACAATGAGCAGTTCTTC. Encoded protein: CASSPLWQSSYNEQFF.

This clone was detected many times. The rearrangement links TRBV9 to TRBJ2-1; the D gene is possibly TRBD2 (5 bases). Germline values: CDR1 SGDLS, CDR2 YYNGEE. V was cut by 4 bases and J by 9 bases, with 14 bases left in between. The CDR3 runs to 13 residues. Here the CDR3 reads CASSHGEYGEQFF. CDR3 DNA sequence: TGTGCCAGCAGCCATGGGGAGTATGGTGAGCAGTTCTTC.

This clone occurred many times. V gene TRBV10-2 combines with J gene TRBJ1-6; D call uncertain. V lost 0 bases, J lost 7 bases, and 10 bases lay in between. The germline gives CDR1 WSHSY, CDR2 SAAADI. The CDR3 contains 15 residues. This CDR3 is CASSESGTLNSPLHF. The CDR3 DNA reads as TGCGCCAGCAGTGAGTCCGGCACACTCAATTCACCCCTCCACTTT.

This clone was recorded once. A much bigger clone sits one base away, suggesting this may be a read error. This sequence joins TRBV11-1 and TRBJ1-6; D is ambiguous. In germline, CDR1 is SGHAT, CDR2 FQDESV (reference sequence). V shed 0 bases and J shed 0 bases, with 12 bases lying between them. CDR3 length: 18 amino acids. For the CDR3, the DNA is TGTGCCAGCAGCTTAGCGCCGTGCGTGAGCTCCTATAATTCACCCCTCCACTTT. Its protein product is CASSLAPCVSSYNSPLHF.

This clone has a count of ten or more. The rearrangement uses TRBV5-8 and TRBJ1-3; TRBD1 aligns across 8 bases. J gave up 4 bases and V 3 bases, and 3 bases lay outside the gene matches. CDR1 and CDR2 from the germline V gene are SGHTS and YDEGEE. This CDR3 region has 14 residues. The CDR3 protein is CASSSRDRGNTIYF. CDR3 in DNA: TGTGCCAGCAGCTCCCGGGACAGGGGAAACACCATATATTTT.

There are many counts of this clone. The chain has TRBV20-1 and TRBJ2-7; D possibly corresponds to TRBD2 (7 bases). The V end was cut by 0 bases, the J end by 3 bases, with 18 bases between. This CDR3 contains 16 residues. Germline lookup yields CDR1 DFQATT and CDR2 SNEGSKA (reference sequence). CDR3 protein: CSARDRRGEGYYEQYF. The CDR3 nucleotides are TGCAGTGCTAGAGATAGGAGGGGGGAGGGATACTACGAGCAGTACTTC.

This clone was recorded at least ten times. The gene calls are TRBV7-2 and TRBJ1-1, with D unclear. The CDR3 runs 14 residues. The germline gives CDR1 SGHTA, CDR2 FQGNSA. The germline V and J ends were trimmed by 1 base and 0 bases, with 6 bases remaining between them. For the CDR3, the DNA is TGTGCCAGCAGCTTAGTTCATATGAACACTGAAGCTTTCTTT. This translates into CASSLVHMNTEAFF.

With regard to this clone: No conserved phenylalanine or tryptophan is present at the end of the CDR3, so a read error is the likely explanation. The chain employs TRBV5-1 and TRBJ1-2, with 7 nucleotides matching TRBD1. The length of the CDR3 is 14 residues. Germline CDR1 reads SGHRS; CDR2 reads YFSETQ. The CDR3 DNA reads TGCGCCAGCAGCTTGGGAGGGGGCGACTATGTCTACACCATC. Encoded protein: CASSLGGGDYVYTI.

Many counts were recorded for this clone. J is TRBJ2-7 and V is TRBV20-1; 8 positions match TRBD2. CDR1 and CDR2 (germline): DFQATT, SNEGSKA (reference sequence). The CDR3 totals 13 residues. V trimming: 6 bases; J trimming: 7 bases; junction bases outside the gene matches: 11. The CDR3 coding sequence is TGCAGTGCCTGGCCCAGCGGGAGAGGGGAGCAGTACTTC. It is translated as CSAWPSGRGEQYF.

This clone was seen many times. This chain uses TRBV13 with TRBJ1-2; 7 nucleotides align to TRBD1. After removal of 0 bases from V and 6 bases from J, the junction contained 10 bases not matched to a gene. Germline V gene lookup returns CDR1 PRHDT and CDR2 FYEKMQ (reference sequence). This CDR3 region has 16 residues. CDR3: CASSLGGTAGLNGYTF. Here the CDR3 DNA reads TGTGCCAGCAGCTTAGGTGGGACAGCTGGGTTAAATGGCTACACCTTC.

The chain carries TRBV7-9 and TRBJ1-2; D not resolved. CDR3 size: 14 residues. V was shortened by 4 bases and J by 0 bases, with 9 bases between the two germline ends. In germline, CDR1 is SEHNR, CDR2 FQNEAQ (reference sequence). CDR3 region: CASSSSGANYGYTF. The CDR3, as DNA: TGTGCCAGCAGCTCAAGCGGGGCTAACTATGGCTACACCTTC.

This clone has ten or more counts. This chain uses TRBV5-1 with TRBJ2-7, with 15 positions matching TRBD2. V trimming: 4 bases; J trimming: 2 bases; junction bases outside the gene matches: 10. The CDR3 sequence is 18 residues long. Germline lookup yields CDR1 SGHRS and CDR2 YFSETQ. The CDR3 DNA reads as TGCGCCAGCAGCGGGGGACTAGCGGGAGGACCCTTCCCCTACGAGCAGTACTTC. It encodes CASSGGLAGGPFPYEQYF.

This clone was found many times. The chain joins TRBV3-1 to TRBJ1-6; D call uncertain. Germline lookup yields CDR1 LGHDT and CDR2 YNNKEL (reference sequence). The V end lost 3 bases, the J end lost 0 bases, and 6 bases lay between the germline ends. The length of the CDR3 is 15 residues. Here the CDR3 reads CASSQGSSYNSPLHF. DNA for the CDR3: TGTGCCAGCAGCCAGGGAAGCTCCTATAATTCACCCCTCCACTTT.

This clone was detected many times. Being one base from a much bigger clone, this may be a read error. The sample holds other DNA sequences that translate to the same CDR3. The gene calls are TRBV12-3 or TRBV12-4 and TRBJ2-6, with D perhaps matching TRBD1 (5 bases). The CDR3 sequence is 15 residues long. The CDR3 here is CANSPQGTGANVLTF. CDR3 sequence (DNA): TGTGCCAACAGTCCGCAGGGAACTGGGGCCAACGTCCTGACTTTC.

This clone was seen ten or more times. The V and J genes are TRBV30 and TRBJ1-1; 8 bases fit TRBD1. Germline CDR1 and CDR2: GTSNPN and SVGIG (reference sequence). The CDR3 contains 13 residues. J lost 2 bases, V lost 8 bases, and 7 bases had no gene match. The CDR3 DNA reads as TGTGCCGGGTACAGGGGGATTAACACTGAAGCTTTCTTT. As protein: CAGYRGINTEAFF.

This clone has more than one count but fewer than ten. With a much larger clone just one base away, this may be a read error. The chain carries TRBV28 and TRBJ1-1, with D maybe TRBD1 (5 bases). Deletions cut 6 bases from V and 4 bases from J, with 12 bases between. The CDR3 contains 13 residues. Germline CDR1 reads MDHEN; CDR2 reads SYDVKM. The CDR3 nucleotides are TGTGCCAGCAGACCTGACAGTGTCACTGAAGCTTTCTTT. This codes for CASRPDSVTEAFF.

This clone was observed many times. The chain employs TRBV4-2 and TRBJ1-1, with 7 bases that match TRBD1. V was pared by 3 bases and J by 5 bases, with 9 bases of the junction left unmatched. The germline V gene has CDR1 LGHNA and CDR2 YNFKEQ. The CDR3 is 15 residues long. The CDR3 DNA is TGTGCCAGCAGCCAGGTGGCAGGGGGAGTTACTGAAGCTTTCTTT. It yields the protein CASSQVAGGVTEAFF.

This clone was counted at least ten times. V is TRBV3-1 and J is TRBJ2-5, with a tentative D call TRBD2 (6 bases). From germline, CDR1 is LGHDT and CDR2 YNNKEL (reference sequence). The CDR3 runs to 14 residues. V was clipped by 5 bases and J by 1 base, with 11 bases between them. CDR3 loop: CASSYRSGQETQYF. CDR3 sequence (DNA): TGTGCCAGCAGCTACCGTAGCGGCCAAGAGACCCAGTACTTC.

Concerning this clone: Just one base apart from a much larger clone, this may be a read error. The chain is built from TRBV9 and TRBJ2-3; 9 bases fit TRBD2. The germline gives CDR1 SGDLS, CDR2 YYNGEE. This CDR3 region has 16 residues. V gave up 4 bases and J gave up 5 bases; unmatched junction bases: 11. The CDR3 spells CASSLDLSGRGDTQYF. The DNA of the CDR3 is TGTGCCAGCAGCTTAGACCTTAGCGGGAGAGGAGATACGCAGTATTTT.

This clone was observed at least ten times. This chain connects TRBV20-1 to TRBJ2-1, with 7 positions matching TRBD2. Per germline, CDR1 DFQATT and CDR2 SNEGSKA (reference sequence). CDR3 size: 15 residues. Trimming took 6 bases from V and 0 from J; bases not matched to a gene: 8. CDR3 nucleotide sequence: TGCAGTGCACGGGCTAGCGGCTACTCCTACAATGAGCAGTTCTTC. It is translated as CSARASGYSYNEQFF.

This chain joins TRBV20-1 and TRBJ1-6, with D hard to call. This CDR3 region has 16 residues. Germline V gives CDR1 DFQATT, CDR2 SNEGSKA (reference sequence). CDR3 region: CTARAVMISYNSPLHF. As DNA, the CDR3 is TGCACCGCTAGGGCAGTGATGATCTCCTATAATTCACCCCTCCACTTT.

This clone has at least ten counts. In DNA, the CDR3 is TGTGCCACCAGCAGCTTCGGTCCCACTGAAGCTTTCTTT. Residues: CATSSFGPTEAFF. This chain uses TRBV15 with TRBJ1-1, with D unclear. The ends were cut back, 3 bases at V and 4 bases at J, with 9 bases in the middle. The germline gives CDR1 LNHNV, CDR2 YYDKDF (reference sequence). The CDR3 contains 13 residues.

Concerning this clone itself: The junction departs from germline at one end; a sequencing error may be responsible. V usage is TRBV6-1 and J usage is TRBJ1-6; D not resolved. Per germline, CDR1 MNHNS and CDR2 SASEGT. The CDR3 spans 12 residues. CDR3 in DNA: TGTTCCATCAGTGAACTCTATTCACCCCTCCACTTC. Amino acids: CSISELYSPLHF.